This record looks at one T cell receptor (beta chain) sequence and its context. The antigen is undetermined. This sample is drawn from a study of cytomegalovirus exposure and HLA in healthy donors. Overall study results and limits: Cytomegalovirus association was listed for 164 TCR beta chains.

TCRdb's copy holds only in-frame clones and misses some; the assay was immunoSEQ multiplex PCR. The sample lists around 220,000 clones, around 88% seen once, with 2.9% in the top ten. The specimen was PBMCs. This TCR was sampled from a woman younger than 30 in good health and CMV-seronegative.

CDR3 loop: CATLTGPHEQYF. The CDR3 nucleotides are TGTGCCACCCTGACAGGGCCCCACGAGCAGTACTTC. This rearrangement joins TRBV28 to TRBJ2-7, with 7 bases lining up with TRBD1. The CDR3 spans 12 residues. CDR1 is MDHEN and CDR2 is SYDVKM in the germline V gene. V lost 10 bases, J lost 5 bases, and 8 bases stayed unmatched.